The rows below give T cell receptor beta chains drawn from one sample of a study of blood T cell repertoires in COVID-19. The assay was immunoSEQ multiplex PCR, and TCRdb's table has in-frame clones only and misses some. This table has some 150,000 clones, less than 90% appearing once. The sample taken for sequencing was PBMCs or T cells enriched from blood (not recorded which). Receptor source: a woman in her forties or fifties who had recovered from COVID-19. Each CDR3 is given without its conserved first and last residue. Size is stated for part of the rows, as once, few or many counts, or as a class when the clone is expanded.

clone_size v_call cdr3_aa
NA TRBV12-3/TRBV12-4 ASTSRGQDGYT
NA TRBV19 ASKTRPEPSYNSPLH
NA TRBV5-1 ASSWGSEETQY
NA TRBV6-5 ASSPFRDQPQH
NA TRBV19 ASSGTGSAEAF
NA TRBV5-4 ASRDRGLGNTIY
NA TRBV5-1 ASSGGTATDTQY
NA TRBV6-2/TRBV6-3 ASSYDPAGGPSGANVLT
few TRBV27 ASIYYHAPYGYT
once TRBV6-5 ASRRTGGQETQY